This T cell receptor (beta chain) comes out of a study of CD8+CD57+ T cells in acquired aplastic anemia. Study-level results: It was found that under 30 CD8+ CDR3 sequences were shared between patients and controls.

Trimming pared 3 bases from V and 4 bases from J, leaving 4 bases between. The CDR3 consists of 13 residues. Genomic DNA served as template for TCR beta VDJ and CDR3 profiling. Each CDR3 protein gets one entry after TCRdb re-called the reads with MiXCR. The table includes hundreds of thousands of distinct CDR3 sequences, around a third detected once. This clonotype was picked up a small number of times. What it recognizes is unknown. CD8+CD57+ cell expansion, shown by flow cytometry, had occurred in the patients selected for sequencing. A severe acquired aplastic anemia diagnosis applied to all patients.

The chain carries TRBV12-3 or TRBV12-4 and TRBJ2-6; D is unclear. The sequence derives from a human donor with aplastic anemia. Sequencing was carried out using sorted CD4+, CD8+, or CD8+CD57+ T cells (not recorded which) from PBMCs. CDR3 amino acids: CASSFDGANVLTF. The CDR3, as DNA: TGTGCCAGCAGTTTCGACGGGGCCAACGTCCTGACTTTC.